What follows are 8 T cell receptor beta chains derived from one specimen sequenced in a study of T cell responses to AZD1222 COVID-19 vaccine. Clones were read by immunoSEQ multiplex PCR, and TCRdb kept only the in-frame ones, dropping some. The sample yields under 170,000 clones, around 94% seen once. The material sequenced was peripheral blood, taken on day 0 of AZD1222 vaccination. The receptors were sampled from an adult in good health.

The V and J genes are TRBV2 and TRBJ2-1; 7 nucleotides line up with TRBD2. Germline-derived CDR1 and CDR2 are SNHLY and FYNNEI. The trim removed 6 bases at V and 4 bases at J, leaving 12 bases unmatched. This CDR3 contains 16 residues. CDR3 DNA: TGTGCCAGCAGGACCCACCGAGCGGGGATATACAATGAGCAGTTCTTC. This codes for CASRTHRAGIYNEQFF.

This chain uses TRBV6-5 with TRBJ1-3; no reliable D call. Looked up from germline, CDR1 is MNHEY and CDR2 is SVGAGI. This CDR3 has 14 residues. V shed 7 bases and J shed 4 bases, with 14 bases lying between them. CDR3 protein: CASKVTALGNTIYF. CDR3 coding DNA: TGTGCCAGCAAGGTAACGGCGCTGGGAAACACCATATATTTT.

The J gene is TRBJ1-1, the V gene TRBV2; D gene ambiguous. Germline CDR1 SNHLY, CDR2 FYNNEI. The V end was cut by 2 bases, the J end by 3 bases, with 13 bases between. The CDR3 is made up of 15 amino acids. The CDR3 nucleotides are TGTGCCAGCAGTGAATGGTCGCGTATCGACACTGAAGCTTTCTTT. It translates to CASSEWSRIDTEAFF.

The rearrangement links TRBV15 to TRBJ1-1; 10 bases fit TRBD1. From germline, CDR1 is LNHNV and CDR2 YYDKDF (reference sequence). With V trimmed by 3 bases and J by 4 bases, 2 bases remained unmatched. The CDR3 sequence is 14 residues long. CDR3 coding DNA: TGTGCCACCAGCAGGACAGGGGGCGGCACTGAAGCTTTCTTT. It codes for CATSRTGGGTEAFF. Filled out from reference TRBV15 and TRBJ1-1, the complete variable domain reads DAMVIQNPRYQVTQFGKPVTLSCSQTLNHNVMYWYQQKSSQAPKLLFHYYDKDFNNEADTPDNFQSRRPNTSFCFLDIRSPGLGDTAMYLCATSRTGGGTEAFFGQGTRLTVV.

This chain uses TRBV12-5 with TRBJ2-1, with D possibly being TRBD1 (6 bases). The V end was cut by 0 bases, the J end by 8 bases, with 14 bases between. CDR1 LGHNT and CDR2 FRNRAP come from the germline V gene. CDR3 length: 15 residues. The CDR3, as DNA: TGTGCTAGTGGTTTGGTAGGGGCAGGGGTGGATGAGCAGTTCTTC. Protein: CASGLVGAGVDEQFF.

The rearrangement links TRBV28 to TRBJ2-7; a possible D gene is TRBD1 (5 bases). V was shortened by 6 bases and J by 6 bases, with 15 bases between the two germline ends. Germline V gene data show CDR1 as MDHEN and CDR2 as SYDVKM. The CDR3 runs 13 residues. As DNA, the CDR3 is TGTGCCAGCAGCTACCCCTCAGGGCTCGAGCAGTACGTC. As protein: CASSYPSGLEQYV.

This sequence joins TRBV28 and TRBJ2-1; a weak D match, TRBD1 (6 bases). The CDR3 is 15 residues long. CDR1 and CDR2 from the germline V gene are MDHEN and SYDVKM. V was shortened by 3 bases and J by 5 bases, with 14 bases between the two germline ends. CDR3 amino acids: CASSFRGSGNNEQFF. As DNA, the CDR3 is TGTGCCAGCAGTTTTAGGGGGTCTGGGAACAATGAGCAGTTCTTC.

The chain employs TRBV11-1 and TRBJ1-1, with TRBD1 matching 9 bases. Per germline, CDR1 SGHAT and CDR2 FQDESV (reference sequence). The CDR3 has 16 residues. V gave up 0 bases and J gave up 6 bases; unmatched junction bases: 8. The CDR3 nucleotides are TGTGCCAGCAGCTTAGCATCGACAGGGGGACGGGCTGAAGCTTTCTTT. Amino acids: CASSLASTGGRAEAFF.